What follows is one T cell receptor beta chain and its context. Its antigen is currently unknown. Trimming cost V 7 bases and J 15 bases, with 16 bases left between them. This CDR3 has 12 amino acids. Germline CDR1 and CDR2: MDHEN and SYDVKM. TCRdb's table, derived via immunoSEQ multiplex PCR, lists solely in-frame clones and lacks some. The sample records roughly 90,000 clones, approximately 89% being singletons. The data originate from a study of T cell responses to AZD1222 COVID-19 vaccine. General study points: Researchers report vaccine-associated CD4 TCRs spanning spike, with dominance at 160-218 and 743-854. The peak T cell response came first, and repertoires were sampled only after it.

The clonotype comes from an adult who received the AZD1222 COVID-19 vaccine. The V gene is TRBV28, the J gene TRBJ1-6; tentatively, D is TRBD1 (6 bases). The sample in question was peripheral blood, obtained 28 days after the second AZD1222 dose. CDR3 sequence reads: CASTTGQPLLHF. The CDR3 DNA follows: TGTGCCAGCACGACAGGCCAGCCGCTCCTCCACTTT.